The clone carrying this T cell receptor (beta chain) was recorded only once. What it binds is not known. TCRdb re-derived calls from the multiplex PCR reads in MiXCR, one entry per CDR3 protein. The sample shows about 180,000 distinct CDR3 sequences, 30% to 35% of them seen only once. Axillary draining lymph nodes of breast cancer patients supplied the node samples. This sample is drawn from a study of breast tumors, draining lymph nodes, adjacent tissues. Study outcomes and limitations: Tumor TCR diversity was below lymph nodes but above nontumor tissue.

This clonotype originated in a female donor with breast cancer. Some clones in this sample may be carry-over from other donors' samples. The sequenced sample was axillary lymph node tissue.

CDR3 coding DNA: TGTGCCAGCGGTCTAGGGGCAAATGAGCAGTATTTT. Residues: CASGLGANEQYF. J is TRBJ2-3 and V is TRBV6-6; the D gene is possibly TRBD1 (5 bases). CDR3 length: 12 residues. Deletions cut 8 bases from V and 11 bases from J, with 17 bases between. Germline assignment: CDR1 MNHNY and CDR2 SVGAGI (reference sequence).